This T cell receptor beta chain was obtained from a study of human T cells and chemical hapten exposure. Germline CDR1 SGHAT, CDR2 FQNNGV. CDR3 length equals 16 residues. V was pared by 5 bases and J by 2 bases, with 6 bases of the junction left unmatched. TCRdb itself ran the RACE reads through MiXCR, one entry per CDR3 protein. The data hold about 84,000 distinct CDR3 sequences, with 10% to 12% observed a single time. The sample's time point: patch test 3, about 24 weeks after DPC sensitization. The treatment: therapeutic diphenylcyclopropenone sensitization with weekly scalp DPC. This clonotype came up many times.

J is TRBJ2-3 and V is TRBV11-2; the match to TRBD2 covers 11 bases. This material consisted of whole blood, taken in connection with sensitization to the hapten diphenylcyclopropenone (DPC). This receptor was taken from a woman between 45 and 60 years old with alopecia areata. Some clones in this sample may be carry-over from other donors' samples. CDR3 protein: CASSPQTSGTTDTQYF. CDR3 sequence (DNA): TGTGCCAGCAGCCCCCAGACTAGCGGGACCACAGATACGCAGTATTTT. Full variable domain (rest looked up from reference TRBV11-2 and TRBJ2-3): EAGVAQSPRYKIIEKRQSVAFWCNPISGHATLYWYQQILGQGPKLLIQFQNNGVVDDSQLPKDRFSAERLKGVDSTLKIQPAKLEDSAVYLCASSPQTSGTTDTQYFGPGTRLTVL.